This T cell receptor beta chain was recorded in a study of cytomegalovirus exposure and HLA in healthy donors. The PCR was carried out with 60 Vbeta primers and 13 Jbeta primers. Profiling relied on immunoSEQ multiplex PCR, and the TCRdb table lists in-frame clones only, not all of them. The sample contains tens of thousands of clones, roughly two thirds of which appear only once. Study conclusions and caveats: With high specificity and sensitivity, the classifier reportedly diagnosed cytomegalovirus status. The study reported that TCR beta sequences accurately predicted HLA-A and HLA-B alleles in most subjects.

The CDR3 totals 15 residues. The germline gives CDR1 MDHEN, CDR2 SYDVKM. V shed 7 bases and J shed 4 bases, with 14 bases lying between them. The table lists this clone with a few counts. Its antigen is not identified. Sequencing was carried out using PBMCs. The receptor comes from a woman aged 50 to 60 in good health and CMV-seropositive. The chain uses TRBV28 and TRBJ2-6; possible D gene TRBD1, 6 bases. The CDR3 DNA reads TGTGCCAGCACCAAGGCAGGGGTAGGGGCCAACGTCCTGACTTTC. Translated, it gives CASTKAGVGANVLTF.